This TCR beta chain was identified in a study of T cells in Graves' hyperthyroidism and ophthalmopathy. Study context: Before treatment of any kind, peripheral blood was taken at initial diagnosis.

The source material, RNA transcripts, was used to amplify TCR beta CDR3 regions. The HTBI primer set was used in a first-round RT-PCR of the TCR CDR3. TCRdb re-called the multiplex PCR reads through MiXCR, storing one row per CDR3 protein. The sample has a few hundred thousand distinct CDR3 sequences; around 18% are singletons. At least 3 on the Clinical Activity Score was recorded for ophthalmopathy patients, who also had NOSPECS grade at least 4 and duration under 3 months. Investigators excluded patients with uncontrolled infection, other autoimmune disease, pregnancy or lactation. Points on this clonotype: No antigen is known for it.

Study-level points and caveats: Within blood appeared most thyroid clonotypes that had expanded above 0.001.

CDR3 length: 13 residues. The germline V gene encodes CDR1 ENHRY and CDR2 SYGVKD. With 3 bases removed from V and 2 bases from J, the gap between germline ends came to 7 bases. The chain has TRBV10-3 and TRBJ2-5, with D unclear. Sequenced material: blood. This receptor was obtained from a man aged 18 to 35 with Graves' ophthalmopathy. The chain's CDR3 is CAISEQWQETQYF. In DNA, the CDR3 is TGTGCCATCAGTGAACAATGGCAAGAGACCCAGTACTTC.